This T cell receptor beta chain was captured in a study of shared clonotypes between healthy human individuals (dated by TCRdb to about 2020). With regard to the full study: Two women and a few men aged 18 to 49 years were included in the cohort. Different laboratories and diverse techniques were used to prepare libraries and sequence TCR repertoires, to increase sequencing depth and limit assay-specific biases. Each donor's leukapheresis produced roughly between roughly 0.94 and 9.5 billion PBMCs. For each donor, CD4 naive and CD4 memory were each given three plates, CD8 naive was given two plates, and CD8 memory was given one plate. Blood TCR repertoires of about 5 healthy adults were deeply sequenced to estimate repertoire size and the extent of clonotype sharing between individuals.

Beyond this particular receptor, the publication reports: Approximately 5% of naive CD4, roughly 3.5% of naive CD8, about 2.4% of memory CD4, and over 0.35% of memory CD8 clonotypes were shared across several donors. Estimated clonotype richness was generally larger for naive than for memory subsets. Sampling was restricted to blood, and TCR repertoires in tissues likely differ from the TCR repertoires found in blood. Higher generation probabilities were observed for clonotypes shared by all four sorted-subset donors than for non-shared clonotypes. The small number of donors limited the genetic and exposure-history diversity represented. Incomplete sequencing was indicated by rarefaction of sorted-subset datasets, despite the large sequencing depth. Based on pairwise subsampling, the degree of clonotype sharing among donors was expected to be affected by sequencing depth.

The donors were healthy, HIV-negative adults who had no recently reported acute infections or vaccinations. Only Caucasian adults living in Nashville, Tennessee, USA were represented among the donors. Magnetic negative selection was used to enrich CD4+ T cells, after which naive cells were positively selected on CD45RA and the negative fraction became the memory subset. Blood was collected by leukapheresis, and PBMCs were isolated by Ficoll-Histopaque density gradient centrifugation and then cryopreserved in liquid nitrogen vapor phase. Analytical flow cytometry was used to check the purity and quantity of every magnetically sorted T cell population. Genomic DNA was isolated from every sorted fraction and measured by UV absorbance on a Nanodrop 2000c. Concerning this clone: It lacks a known antigen. No quality values exist for individual bases; no much larger clone is one base distant.

As encoded in the germline V gene, CDR1 is SGHTA while CDR2 is FQGNSA. V loses 5 bases of germline sequence and J loses 5 bases, and the interval between the two ends is 13 bases. The CDR3 goes from the cysteine to the phenylalanine over 15 residues. This entry keeps only the CDR3 DNA: 45 bases, framed from base 1. Using the deep immunoSEQ assay, multiplex PCR amplified TCR CDR3 regions from genomic DNA. For each cell subset, the extracted genomic DNA was distributed evenly across all wells of several immunoSEQ 96-well plates, and each plate served as one replicate. For sorted subsets, each replicate PCR was loaded with 200 ng genomic DNA, equivalent to about 33,000 T cell genomes. The purified libraries were quantified using a Qubit 3.0 fluorometer, sized with a Bioanalyzer 2100, and then quantified again using the KAPA Library Quantification kit. Every immunoSEQ 96-well plate was sequenced on a dedicated single-read 150-cycle Illumina NextSeq 550 flow cell. As for how the authors treated the data: The immunoSEQ output contained only junctional sequences without quality scores, so filtering could not match that applied to full-length reads. Sequences were annotated with PyIR, a Python wrapper for IgBLAST v1.9, and V/J genes and CDR3 were assigned using IMGT germline references. Reads were filtered out if the reads had weak V/J assignments (E-value above 1e-6), no CDR3, stop codons, out-of-frame junctions, or ambiguous translated residues. V3J clonotypes were defined as sequences sharing the same inferred V gene, J gene, and CDR3 amino acid sequence. To compute the percentage overlap between repertoires, the number of shared unique clonotypes was divided by the size of the smaller repertoire. Three approaches were used to assess repertoire richness: RTK rarefaction, the Chao1 estimator, and Recon v2.1 estimates of unobserved clonotypes. Generation probabilities for all TCRbeta clonotypes obtained by the gDNA method from a handful of donors were computed using OLGA. The source is immuneACCESS, and TCRdb retained only in-frame sequences with V and J called. Part of the clones is not carried over; for the studies checked, unresolved V genes explain less than half of this, and the remainder is unexplained. The V and J calls and clone size come from that table; D and trimming were worked out from the DNA. The sample has about 2 million clones on record, about 95% of them singletons. 0.13% of the sample is taken by the ten largest.

In this chain, TRBV7-2 is recombined with TRBJ1-6; the D segment cannot be called with confidence. Input material: naive CD4+ T cells sorted from blood. Taken with the paper, the label for cell subset or site translates to: CD45RA+ positively selected. The source of this sequence is a young man in good health. CDR3 protein: CASSPQAGDNSPLHF. The bases read TGTGCCAGCAGCCCCCAGGCAGGCGATAATTCACCCCTCCACTTT.